This T cell receptor (beta chain) was observed in a study of shared clonotypes between healthy human individuals (TCRdb year 2020). For the study in its entirety: Three men and a couple of women, aged 18 to 49 years, made up the cohort. To increase sequencing depth and limit assay-specific biases, different laboratories used diverse techniques to prepare libraries and sequence TCR repertoires. To estimate repertoire size and how much clonotypes are shared between individuals, the study performed deep sequencing of blood TCR repertoires from five healthy adults. For each donor, CD4 naive and CD4 memory were each run on three plates, CD8 naive on two plates, and CD8 memory on one plate. Each donor's leukapheresis produced roughly between roughly 0.9 and 9 billion PBMCs. What the work shows at the level of the full study, not this receptor alone: Sampling was restricted to blood, and TCR repertoires in tissue are likely to differ from TCR repertoires in blood. The genetic and exposure-history diversity represented was limited by the small number of donors. Pairwise subsampling led to the expectation that sequencing depth would affect the degree of clonotype sharing among donors. Across a handful of donors, roughly 5.4% of naive CD4, approximately 4% of naive CD8, approximately 2.5% of memory CD4, and 0.4% of memory CD8 clonotypes were shared. Even with the large sequencing depth, rarefaction of the sorted-subset datasets indicated that sequencing was incomplete. Compared with non-shared clonotypes, clonotypes shared by all four sorted-subset donors had higher generation probabilities. Naive subsets generally had larger estimated clonotype richness than memory subsets did.

TCR CDR3 regions were amplified from genomic DNA by multiplex PCR using the deep immunoSEQ assay. Extracted genomic DNA from each cell subset was distributed evenly across all wells of several immunoSEQ 96-well plates, and each plate was treated as a replicate. For sorted subsets, roughly 200 ng genomic DNA, equal to 30,000 to 35,000 T cell genomes, was loaded into each replicate PCR. Purified libraries were measured with a Qubit 3.0 fluorometer, size-checked on a Bioanalyzer 2100, and measured again with the KAPA Library Quantification kit. Every immunoSEQ 96-well plate was sequenced on a dedicated single-read 150-cycle Illumina NextSeq 550 flow cell. As for the authors' bioinformatics: Because the immunoSEQ output held only junctional sequences and lacked quality scores, the filtering could not match the filtering applied to full-length reads. Sequences were annotated with PyIR, a Python wrapper for IgBLAST v1.9, and V/J genes and CDR3 were assigned using IMGT germline references. Reads were removed for weak V/J assignments (E-value above 1e-6), missing CDR3, stop codons, out-of-frame junctions, or ambiguous translated residues. V3J clonotypes were defined as sequences sharing an identical inferred V gene, J gene, and CDR3 amino acid sequence. The percentage overlap between two repertoires was calculated by dividing the number of shared unique clonotypes by the size of the smaller repertoire. RTK rarefaction, the Chao1 estimator, and Recon v2.1 estimates of unobserved clonotypes were used to assess repertoire richness. Generation probabilities for all TCRbeta clonotypes obtained by the gDNA method from a handful of donors were computed using OLGA. TCRdb stores this immuneACCESS table with in-frame sequences only. Part of the clones is absent; in the studies checked, under half of the shortfall reflects unresolved V genes, and no reason is known for the rest. Clone size and the V and J calls come from that table; the DNA yielded D and trimming. Counted in this sample were some 550,000 clones; roughly 97% of them appeared once. The ten biggest clones cover 0.045% to 0.06% of the sample.

The donors were healthy, HIV-negative adults who had no recently reported acute infections or vaccinations. Every donor was a Caucasian adult residing in Nashville, Tennessee, USA. CD4+ T cells were enriched by magnetic negative selection, after which naive cells were positively selected on CD45RA and the negative fraction was taken as the memory subset. After blood collection by leukapheresis, PBMCs were isolated using Ficoll-Histopaque density gradient centrifugation and then cryopreserved in the vapor phase of liquid nitrogen. Analytical flow cytometry was used to check the purity and quantity of each magnetically sorted T cell population. From each sorted fraction, genomic DNA was isolated and quantified by UV absorbance on a Nanodrop 2000c. Turning to this clone: Its antigen is currently not known. Base qualities were left out, and no much larger clone turns up one base away.

For CDR1 and CDR2, the germline V gene (reference sequence) lists MNHEY and SMNVEV. Trimming leaves V shorter by 5 bases and J shorter by 0 bases, with the junction holding 7 bases beyond the gene matches. Inclusive of the bounding cysteine and phenylalanine, the CDR3 is 16 residues long. Only the CDR3 DNA stays, 48 bases, in frame from base 1. This TCR was sampled from a woman aged 30 to 39 in good health. Material for sequencing was naive CD4+ T cells sorted from blood. The cell subset or site label for this specimen denotes: CD45RA+ positively selected. This chain joins TRBV27 to TRBJ2-7, with 10 junctional bases fitting TRBD1. CDR3 region: CASSPTGTGDSYEQYF. The sequence in DNA is TGTGCCAGCAGTCCTACCGGGACAGGGGACTCCTACGAGCAGTACTTC.